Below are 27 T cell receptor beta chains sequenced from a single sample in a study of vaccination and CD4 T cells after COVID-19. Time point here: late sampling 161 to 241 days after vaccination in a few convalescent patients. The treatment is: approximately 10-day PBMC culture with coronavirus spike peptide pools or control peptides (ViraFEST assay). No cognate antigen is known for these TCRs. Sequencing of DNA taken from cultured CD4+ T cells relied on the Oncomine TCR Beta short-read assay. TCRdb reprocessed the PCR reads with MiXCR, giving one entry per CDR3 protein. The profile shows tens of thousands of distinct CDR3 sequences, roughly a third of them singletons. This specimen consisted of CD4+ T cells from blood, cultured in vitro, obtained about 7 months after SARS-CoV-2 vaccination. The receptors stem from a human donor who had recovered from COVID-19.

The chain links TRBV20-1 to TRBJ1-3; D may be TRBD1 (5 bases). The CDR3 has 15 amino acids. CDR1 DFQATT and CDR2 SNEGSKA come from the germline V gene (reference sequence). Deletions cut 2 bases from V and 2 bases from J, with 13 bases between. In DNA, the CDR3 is TGCAGTGCTAGAATCCCGGGGCCCCCTGGAAACACCATATATTTT. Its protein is CSARIPGPPGNTIYF.

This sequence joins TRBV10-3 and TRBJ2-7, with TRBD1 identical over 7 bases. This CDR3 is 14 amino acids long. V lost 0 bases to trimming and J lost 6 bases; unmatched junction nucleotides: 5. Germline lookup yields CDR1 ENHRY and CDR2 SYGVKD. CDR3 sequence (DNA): TGTGCCATCAGTGAGTCCCGGGACAGTTCCGAGCAGTACTTC. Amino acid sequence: CAISESRDSSEQYF.

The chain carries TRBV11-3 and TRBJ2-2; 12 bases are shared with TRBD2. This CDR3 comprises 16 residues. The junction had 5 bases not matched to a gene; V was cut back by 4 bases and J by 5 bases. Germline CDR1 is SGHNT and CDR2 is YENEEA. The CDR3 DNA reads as TGTGCCAGCAGCTCGCCTAGCGGGAGGGAAACCGGGGAGCTGTTTTTT. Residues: CASSSPSGRETGELFF.

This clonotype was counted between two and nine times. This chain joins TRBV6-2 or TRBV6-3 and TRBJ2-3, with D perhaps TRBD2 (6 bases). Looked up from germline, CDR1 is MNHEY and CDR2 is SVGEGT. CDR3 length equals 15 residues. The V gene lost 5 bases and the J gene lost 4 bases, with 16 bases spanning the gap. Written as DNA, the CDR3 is TGTGCCAGCAGTAAGGGAACTAGCTTTCCAGATACGCAGTATTTT. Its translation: CASSKGTSFPDTQYF.

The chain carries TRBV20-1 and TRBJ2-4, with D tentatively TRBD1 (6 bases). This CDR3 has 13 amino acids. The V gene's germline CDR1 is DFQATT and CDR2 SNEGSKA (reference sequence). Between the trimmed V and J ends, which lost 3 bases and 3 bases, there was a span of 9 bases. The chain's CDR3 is CSARDSYKNIQYF. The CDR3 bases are TGCAGTGCTAGGGACAGTTACAAAAACATTCAGTACTTC.

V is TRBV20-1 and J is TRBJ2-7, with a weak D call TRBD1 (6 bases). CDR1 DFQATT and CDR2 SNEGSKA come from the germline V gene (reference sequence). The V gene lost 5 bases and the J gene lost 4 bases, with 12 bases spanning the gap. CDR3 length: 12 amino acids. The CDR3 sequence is CSAPGQLYEQYF. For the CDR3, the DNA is TGCAGTGCTCCAGGACAGTTATACGAGCAGTACTTC.

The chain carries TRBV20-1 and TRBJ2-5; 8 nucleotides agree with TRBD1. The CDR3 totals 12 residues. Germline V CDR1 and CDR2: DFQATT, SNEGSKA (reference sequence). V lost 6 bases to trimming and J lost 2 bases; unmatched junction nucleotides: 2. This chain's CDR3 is CSADRVQETQYF. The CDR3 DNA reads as TGCAGTGCGGACAGGGTACAAGAGACCCAGTACTTC.

The CDR3 DNA sequence: TGTGCCAGCAGCTTTACCAGGGAATACGAGCAGTACTTC. As protein: CASSFTREYEQYF. The chain combines TRBV7-3 with TRBJ2-7; perhaps TRBD1 as D (5 bases). V was shortened by 3 bases and J by 4 bases, with 10 bases between the two germline ends. CDR1 and CDR2 from the germline V gene are SGHTA and FQGTGA. The CDR3 runs to 13 residues.

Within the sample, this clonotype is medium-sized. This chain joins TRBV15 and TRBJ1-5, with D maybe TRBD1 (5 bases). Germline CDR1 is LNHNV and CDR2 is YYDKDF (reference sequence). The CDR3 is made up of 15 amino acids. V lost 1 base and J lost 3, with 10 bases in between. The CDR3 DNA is TGTGCCACCAGCAGAGCCGGCAGGGACAATCAGCCCCAGCATTTT. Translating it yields CATSRAGRDNQPQHF.

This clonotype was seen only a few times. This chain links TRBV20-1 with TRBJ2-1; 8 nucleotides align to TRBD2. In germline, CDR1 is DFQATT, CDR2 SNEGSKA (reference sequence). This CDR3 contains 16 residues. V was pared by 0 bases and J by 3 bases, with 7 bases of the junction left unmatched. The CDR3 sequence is CSARDPASGLYNEQFF. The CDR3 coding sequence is TGCAGTGCTAGAGATCCGGCTAGCGGGCTCTACAATGAGCAGTTCTTC.

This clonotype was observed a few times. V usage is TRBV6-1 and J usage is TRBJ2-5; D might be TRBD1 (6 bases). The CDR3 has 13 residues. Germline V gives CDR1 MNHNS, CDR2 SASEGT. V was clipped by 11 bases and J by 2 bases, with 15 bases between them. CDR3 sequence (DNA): TGTGCCGGAGCCCGGGACAATCAAGAGACCCAGTACTTC. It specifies CAGARDNQETQYF.

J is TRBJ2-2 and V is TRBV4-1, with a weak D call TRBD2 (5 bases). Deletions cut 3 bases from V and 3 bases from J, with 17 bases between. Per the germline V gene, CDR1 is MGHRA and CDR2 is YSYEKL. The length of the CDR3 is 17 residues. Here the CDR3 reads CASSQGDGSGYTGELFF. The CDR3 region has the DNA TGCGCCAGCAGCCAGGGAGATGGGAGTGGGTACACCGGGGAGCTGTTTTTT.

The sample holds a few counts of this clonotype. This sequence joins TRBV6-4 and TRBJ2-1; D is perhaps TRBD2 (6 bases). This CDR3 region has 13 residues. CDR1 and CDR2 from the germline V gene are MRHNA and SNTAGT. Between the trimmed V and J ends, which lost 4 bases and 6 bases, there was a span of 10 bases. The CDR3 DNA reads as TGTGCCAGCAGTGCTAGCGAGAGCAATGAGCAGTTCTTC. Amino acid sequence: CASSASESNEQFF.

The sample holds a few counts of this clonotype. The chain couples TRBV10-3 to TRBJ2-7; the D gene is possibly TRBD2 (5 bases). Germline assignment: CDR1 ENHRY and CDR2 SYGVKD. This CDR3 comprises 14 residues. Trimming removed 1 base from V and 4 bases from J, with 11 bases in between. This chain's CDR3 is CAISEFGLGYEQYF. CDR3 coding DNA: TGTGCCATCAGTGAGTTCGGACTGGGTTACGAGCAGTACTTC.

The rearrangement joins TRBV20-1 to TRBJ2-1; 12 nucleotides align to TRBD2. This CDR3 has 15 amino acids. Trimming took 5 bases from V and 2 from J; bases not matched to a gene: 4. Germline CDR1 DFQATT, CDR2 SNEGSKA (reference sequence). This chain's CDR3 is CSAWTSGTAYNEQFF. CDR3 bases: TGCAGTGCTTGGACTAGCGGGACAGCCTACAATGAGCAGTTCTTC.

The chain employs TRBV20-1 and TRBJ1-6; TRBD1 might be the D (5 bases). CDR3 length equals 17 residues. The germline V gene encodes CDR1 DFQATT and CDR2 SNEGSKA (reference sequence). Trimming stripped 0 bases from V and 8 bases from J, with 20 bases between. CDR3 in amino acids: CSARELRGISSDSPLHF. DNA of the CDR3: TGCAGTGCTAGAGAATTGAGGGGTATTAGTAGCGATTCACCCCTCCACTTT.

This CDR3 is CASSPQQGSYGYTF. The DNA of the CDR3 is TGTGCCAGCAGCCCACAACAGGGGTCTTATGGCTACACCTTC. The chain joins TRBV4-2 to TRBJ1-2; TRBD1 aligns across 7 bases. The trim removed 4 bases at V and 5 bases at J, leaving 7 bases unmatched. The CDR3 extends over 14 amino acids. Germline CDR1 LGHNA, CDR2 YNFKEQ.

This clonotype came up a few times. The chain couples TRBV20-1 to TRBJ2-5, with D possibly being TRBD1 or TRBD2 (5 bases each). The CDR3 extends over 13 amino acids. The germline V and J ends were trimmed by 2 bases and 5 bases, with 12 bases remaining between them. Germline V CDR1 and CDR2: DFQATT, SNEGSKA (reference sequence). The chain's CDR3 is CSARRGDMETQYF. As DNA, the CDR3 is TGCAGTGCTAGACGAGGGGATATGGAGACCCAGTACTTC.

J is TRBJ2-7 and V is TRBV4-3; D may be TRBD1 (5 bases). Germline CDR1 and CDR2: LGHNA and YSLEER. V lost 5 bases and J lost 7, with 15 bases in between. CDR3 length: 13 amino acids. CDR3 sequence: CASSETRVSEQYF. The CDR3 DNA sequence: TGCGCCAGCAGCGAGACCAGGGTTTCGGAGCAGTACTTC.

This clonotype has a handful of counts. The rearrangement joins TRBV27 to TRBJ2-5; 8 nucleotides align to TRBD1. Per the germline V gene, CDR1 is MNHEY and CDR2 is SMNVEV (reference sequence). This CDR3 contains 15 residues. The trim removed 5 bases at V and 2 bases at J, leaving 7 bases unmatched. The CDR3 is CASSPRTGKQETQYF. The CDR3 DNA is TGTGCCAGCAGTCCCCGGACAGGGAAACAAGAGACCCAGTACTTC.

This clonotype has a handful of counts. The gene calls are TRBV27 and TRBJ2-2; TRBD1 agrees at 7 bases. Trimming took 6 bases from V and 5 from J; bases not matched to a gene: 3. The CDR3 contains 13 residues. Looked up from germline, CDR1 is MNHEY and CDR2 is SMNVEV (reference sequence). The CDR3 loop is CASREQGTGELFF. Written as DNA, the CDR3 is TGTGCCAGCAGGGAACAGGGGACCGGGGAGCTGTTTTTT.

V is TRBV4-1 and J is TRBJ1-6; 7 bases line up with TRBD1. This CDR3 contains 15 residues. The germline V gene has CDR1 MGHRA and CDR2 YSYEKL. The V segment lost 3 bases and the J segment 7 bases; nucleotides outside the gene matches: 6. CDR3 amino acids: CASSHEEGANSPLHF. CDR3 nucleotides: TGCGCCAGCAGCCATGAGGAGGGGGCAAATTCACCCCTCCACTTT.

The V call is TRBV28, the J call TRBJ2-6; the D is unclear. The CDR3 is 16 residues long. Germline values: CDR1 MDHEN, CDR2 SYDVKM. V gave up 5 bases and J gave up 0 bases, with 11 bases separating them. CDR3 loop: CASSPQEVSGANVLTF. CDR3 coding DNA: TGTGCCAGCAGTCCCCAAGAGGTCTCTGGGGCCAACGTCCTGACTTTC.

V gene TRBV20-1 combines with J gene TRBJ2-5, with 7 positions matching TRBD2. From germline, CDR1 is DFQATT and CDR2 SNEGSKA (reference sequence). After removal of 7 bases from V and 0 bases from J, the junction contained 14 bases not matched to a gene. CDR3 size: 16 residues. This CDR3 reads CSVHTPSGRYQETQYF. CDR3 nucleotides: TGCAGTGTGCACACACCTAGCGGAAGATACCAAGAGACCCAGTACTTC.

Here the CDR3 reads CSARDRRQLSSPSFDGYTF. Written as DNA, the CDR3 is TGCAGTGCTAGAGATCGTCGGCAGTTGTCCTCCCCAAGTTTTGATGGCTACACCTTC. The chain combines TRBV20-1 with TRBJ1-2, with D unclear. The V end lost 0 bases, the J end lost 6 bases, and 29 bases lay between the germline ends. Germline loops: CDR1 DFQATT, CDR2 SNEGSKA (reference sequence). CDR3 length equals 19 residues.

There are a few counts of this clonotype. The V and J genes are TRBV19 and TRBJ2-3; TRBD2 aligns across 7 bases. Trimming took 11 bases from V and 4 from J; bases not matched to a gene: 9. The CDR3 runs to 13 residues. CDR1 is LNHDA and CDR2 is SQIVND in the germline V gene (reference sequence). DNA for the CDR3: TGTGCCGGATCGGGAGGAGGGGCAGATACGCAGTATTTT. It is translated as CAGSGGGADTQYF. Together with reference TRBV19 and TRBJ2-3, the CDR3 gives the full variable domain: DGGITQSPKYLFRKEGQNVTLSCEQNLNHDAMYWYRQDPGQGLRLIYYSQIVNDFQKGDIAEGYSVSREKKESFPLTVTSAQKNPTAFYLCAGSGGGADTQYFGPGTRLTVL.

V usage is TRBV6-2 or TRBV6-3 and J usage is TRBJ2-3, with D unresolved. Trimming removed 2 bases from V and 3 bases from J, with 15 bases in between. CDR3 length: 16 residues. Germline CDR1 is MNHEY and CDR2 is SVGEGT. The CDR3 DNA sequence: TGTGCCAGCAGTTACCCTAAAAGCCTCGGAACAGATACGCAGTATTTT. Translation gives CASSYPKSLGTDTQYF.